This T cell receptor beta chain was captured in a study of control samples from healthy donors and cancer patients (dated by TCRdb to 2018 to 2021). A note on this clone: The target of this receptor is not known. No per-base quality is available; no much larger clone lies one base away.

The CDR3 numbers 17 residues from cysteine through phenylalanine. Only the CDR3 region is kept as DNA, spanning 51 bases read in frame from base 1. V and J are trimmed by 1 base and 1 base, and the gene matches miss 6 bases of the junction. Based on the germline V gene, the CDR1 and CDR2 sequences are SGHAT and FQNNGV. The library was made by the immunoSEQ multiplex PCR assay. TCRdb obtained this table from immuneACCESS and retained in-frame rearrangements with V and J assigned. These tables miss some clones; where compared with another copy, unresolved V genes account for less than half of the shortfall, and the remainder is unexplained. The sample table records some 56,000 clones; 95% of these occur just once. About 2.4% of the sample goes to the ten largest clones.

This sequence uses TRBV11-2 and TRBJ2-7; 11 junctional bases match TRBD2. Source material: blood. The TCR sequence derives from a man younger than 45 in good health. The bases are TGTGCCAGCAGCTTAGGGGGGACTAGCGGACTTTCCTACGAGCAGTACTTC. Translated, it reads CASSLGGTSGLSYEQYF.